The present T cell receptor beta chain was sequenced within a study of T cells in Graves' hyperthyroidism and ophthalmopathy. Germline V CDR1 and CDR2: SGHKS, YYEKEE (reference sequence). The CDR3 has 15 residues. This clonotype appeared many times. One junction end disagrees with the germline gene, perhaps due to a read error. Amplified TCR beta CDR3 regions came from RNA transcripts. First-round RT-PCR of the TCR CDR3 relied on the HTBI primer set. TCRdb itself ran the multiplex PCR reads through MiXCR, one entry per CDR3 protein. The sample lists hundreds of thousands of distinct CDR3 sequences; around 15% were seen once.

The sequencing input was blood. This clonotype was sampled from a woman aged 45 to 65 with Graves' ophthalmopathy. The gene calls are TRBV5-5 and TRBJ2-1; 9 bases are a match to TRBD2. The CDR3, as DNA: TGTGCCAGCAGCTCCGGGACTAGCTCCCACAATGAGCAGTTCTTC. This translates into CASSSGTSSHNEQFF.